Below are 9 T cell receptor beta chains sequenced from a single sample in a study of shared clonotypes between healthy human individuals. TCRdb's table, derived via immunoSEQ multiplex PCR, lists solely in-frame clones and lacks some. The table shows approximately 740,000 clones, with more than 85% occurring only once. CD45RO-negative cells were positively selected for CCR7, leaving out terminally differentiated effector memory CD45RA+ cells. Sequenced input: naive CD8+ T cells sorted from blood. These receptors were collected from a man aged 25 to 40 in good health.

This chain uses TRBV11-2 with TRBJ2-1; TRBD2 matches at 7 bases. Looked up from germline, CDR1 is SGHAT and CDR2 is FQNNGV. The CDR3 is 16 residues long. Trimming took 4 bases from V and 0 from J; bases not matched to a gene: 6. The chain's CDR3 is CASSSFSGPSYNEQFF. The CDR3 DNA reads TGTGCCAGCAGCTCCTTTAGCGGGCCCTCCTACAATGAGCAGTTCTTC.

This clone was counted a single time. The chain employs TRBV6-1 and TRBJ1-5; D is perhaps TRBD1 (5 bases). CDR1 is MNHNS, CDR2 SASEGT, per germline. V lost 7 bases to trimming and J lost 0 bases, with 10 bases between them. The CDR3 consists of 14 residues. CDR3 bases: TGTGCCAGCATGCGGGGGGATAGCAATCAGCCCCAGCATTTT. It is translated as CASMRGDSNQPQHF.

CDR3 nucleotide sequence: TGTGCCAGCAGCTCGGACCCCCGCTCCTACAATGAGCAGTTCTTC. Encoded protein: CASSSDPRSYNEQFF. The genes are TRBV7-6 and TRBJ2-1; no firm D call. Deletions cut 4 bases from V and 0 bases from J, with 10 bases between. The CDR3 has 15 residues. Looked up from germline, CDR1 is SGHVS and CDR2 is FNYEAQ.

In nucleotides, the CDR3 is TGTGCCAGCACCCACTCGGCGGGAGATTCCTACAATGAGCAGTTCTTC. Translation gives CASTHSAGDSYNEQFF. V gene TRBV27 combines with J gene TRBJ2-1; 7 nucleotides align to TRBD2. CDR1 MNHEY and CDR2 SMNVEV come from the germline V gene (reference sequence). V lost 7 bases and J lost 1; bases outside the gene matches: 10. This CDR3 has 16 residues.

The V and J genes are TRBV5-6 and TRBJ2-3; D is uncertain. The germline V gene has CDR1 SGHDT and CDR2 YYEEEE. V lost 5 bases to trimming and J lost 2 bases, with 18 bases between them. The length of the CDR3 is 16 residues. This chain's CDR3 is CASSLTGVGYTDTQYF. CDR3 nucleotide sequence: TGTGCCAGCAGTCTGACTGGGGTCGGATACACAGATACGCAGTATTTT. The full variable domain, its missing parts supplied by reference TRBV5-6 and TRBJ2-3, is DAGVTQSPTHLIKTRGQQVTLRCSPKSGHDTVSWYQQALGQGPQFIFQYYEEEERQRGNFPDRFSGHQFPNYSSELNVNALLLGDSALYLCASSLTGVGYTDTQYFGPGTRLTVL.

This rearrangement joins TRBV27 to TRBJ2-3; TRBD1 aligns across 9 bases. The V gene's germline CDR1 is MNHEY and CDR2 SMNVEV (reference sequence). This CDR3 is 18 amino acids long. The trim removed 2 bases at V and 2 bases at J, leaving 11 bases unmatched. The CDR3, as DNA: TGTGCCAGCAGTTTAACGTATCGGGACAGGGATACCACAGATACGCAGTATTTT. Residues: CASSLTYRDRDTTDTQYF.

This chain links TRBV7-9 with TRBJ2-3; no clear D. Per germline, CDR1 SEHNR and CDR2 FQNEAQ (reference sequence). Trimming took off 2 bases at V and 5 bases at J, with 8 bases between the two ends. The CDR3 totals 13 residues. This CDR3 reads CASSLLAGDTQYF. The CDR3 DNA is TGTGCCAGCAGCTTATTAGCAGGAGATACGCAGTATTTT.

CDR3 protein: CASSIYRDTEAFF. CDR3 nucleotides: TGTGCCAGCAGTATATACAGGGACACTGAAGCTTTCTTT. J is TRBJ1-1 and V is TRBV28; TRBD1 is a possible D gene (6 bases). The V gene lost 5 bases and the J gene lost 3 bases, with 10 bases spanning the gap. The CDR3 length is 13 residues. Germline assignment: CDR1 MDHEN and CDR2 SYDVKM.

This clone was seen only a few times. The chain couples TRBV7-9 to TRBJ1-1; no clear D. V lost 5 bases to trimming and J lost 1 base, with 5 bases between them. The CDR3 loop spans 12 amino acids. The germline gives CDR1 SEHNR, CDR2 FQNEAQ (reference sequence). The CDR3 reads CASSRRNTEAFF. In nucleotides, the CDR3 is TGTGCCAGCAGCAGAAGGAACACTGAAGCTTTCTTT. Drawing the rest from reference TRBV7-9 and TRBJ1-1, the complete variable domain is DTGVSQNPRHKITKRGQNVTFRCDPISEHNRLYWYRQTLGQGPEFLTYFQNEAQLEKSRLLSDRFSAERPKGSFSTLEIQRTEQGDSAMYLCASSRRNTEAFFGQGTRLTVV.